These 17 T cell receptor beta chains originate from one sample sequenced in a study of blood T cell repertoires in COVID-19. Using immunoSEQ multiplex PCR, the repertoire was profiled, and TCRdb retains in-frame clones only, with some absent. The sample has about 110,000 clones, 75% to 80% seen once. The material sequenced was peripheral blood. These receptors were taken from an elderly woman with active or convalescent COVID-19.

The chain is built from TRBV18 and TRBJ1-1, with unresolved D. Germline V gene data show CDR1 as KGHSH and CDR2 as LQKENI. This CDR3 contains 12 residues. Trimming removed 4 bases at V and 10 bases at J, with 13 bases between. DNA for the CDR3: TGTGCCAGCTCACAGCAGAGCAGAGGAGCTTTCTTT. This sequence encodes CASSQQSRGAFF.

This chain links TRBV9 with TRBJ2-5; TRBD2 is a possible D gene (5 bases). Between the trimmed V and J ends, which lost 4 bases and 6 bases, there was a span of 16 bases. CDR1 and CDR2 from the germline V gene are SGDLS and YYNGEE. The CDR3 is 14 amino acids. The CDR3 protein is CASSPGLTWQTQYF. The CDR3 nucleotides are TGTGCCAGCAGCCCTGGACTGACCTGGCAGACCCAGTACTTC.

This rearrangement joins TRBV7-8 to TRBJ2-7; 8 bases map to TRBD1. Germline lookup yields CDR1 SGHVS and CDR2 FQNEAQ. The CDR3 runs 16 residues. Trimming cost V 6 bases and J 5 bases; bases outside gene matches: 15. The CDR3 nucleotides read TGTGCCAGCAGTTCTGGACCCGGGACAGGAGTACACGAGCAGTACTTC. Translation: CASSSGPGTGVHEQYF.

The J gene is TRBJ2-3, the V gene TRBV12-3 or TRBV12-4; D ambiguous. This CDR3 contains 11 residues. V lost 5 bases to trimming and J lost 4 bases, with 4 bases between them. CDR3 DNA sequence: TGTGCCAGCAGTAACTCAGATACGCAGTATTTT. Protein: CASSNSDTQYF.

The CDR3 spells CASARERAGNTIYF. CDR3 nucleotides: TGTGCCAGCGCAAGGGAGAGGGCTGGAAACACCATATATTTT. This rearrangement joins TRBV2 to TRBJ1-3; D is unresolved. CDR3 length equals 14 residues. V was shortened by 8 bases and J by 2 bases, with 13 bases between the two germline ends. CDR1 and CDR2 from the germline V gene are SNHLY and FYNNEI.

The chain recombines TRBV19 with TRBJ2-7, with TRBD2 identical over 11 bases. The CDR3 is 17 amino acids. Germline trimming cut 5 bases from V and 4 bases from J; bases unmatched to any gene: 13. CDR1 is LNHDA and CDR2 is SQIVND in the germline V gene (reference sequence). DNA for the CDR3: TGTGCCAGTAGTCTTCGACCTAGCGGGAGGAACGTATACGAGCAGTACTTC. Its translation: CASSLRPSGRNVYEQYF.

The V call is TRBV10-3, the J call TRBJ1-2; TRBD1 might be the D (5 bases). The V and J ends lost 9 bases and 1 base respectively, with 9 bases between them. Germline CDR1 ENHRY, CDR2 SYGVKD. This CDR3 contains 12 residues. The CDR3 nucleotides read TGTGCCATTCGACAGAGTAACTATGGCTACACCTTC. The encoded protein is CAIRQSNYGYTF.

The chain is built from TRBV27 and TRBJ2-7; D may be TRBD2 (5 bases). The CDR3 is made up of 12 amino acids. The V end lost 8 bases, the J end lost 5 bases, and 13 bases lay between the germline ends. Germline values: CDR1 MNHEY, CDR2 SMNVEV (reference sequence). The CDR3 DNA sequence: TGTGCCAGCGGGAGATTGGCGCACGAGCAGTACTTC. This gives the protein CASGRLAHEQYF.

V and J are TRBV27 and TRBJ1-6, with D hard to call. The CDR3 consists of 12 residues. Trimming took off 3 bases at V and 6 bases at J, with 3 bases between the two ends. From germline, CDR1 is MNHEY and CDR2 SMNVEV (reference sequence). In DNA form, the CDR3 reads TGTGCCAGCAGTTTCAGTAATTCACCCCTCCACTTT. Translating gives CASSFSNSPLHF.

The chain employs TRBV11-3 and TRBJ2-1; 9 bases map to TRBD2. V shed 1 base and J 6 bases; nucleotides not matched to a gene: 4. Germline V lookup: CDR1 SGHNT, CDR2 YENEEA. CDR3 length: 15 amino acids. The CDR3 DNA reads as TGTGCCAGCAGCTTAGTAGCGGGAGTCCTCAATGAGCAGTTCTTC. Translated: CASSLVAGVLNEQFF.

This sequence joins TRBV5-1 and TRBJ2-1; 14 positions match TRBD2. Germline CDR1 and CDR2: SGHRS and YFSETQ. J was trimmed by 7 bases and V by 5 bases; bases with no gene match: 8. The CDR3 sequence is 16 residues long. Written as DNA, the CDR3 is TGCGCCAGCAGTCCCCGACTAGCGGGAGGGCGGAATGAGCAGTTCTTC. Translating gives CASSPRLAGGRNEQFF.

The rearrangement joins TRBV11-2 to TRBJ2-1; D unresolved. Germline CDR1 is SGHAT and CDR2 is FQNNGV. The V and J ends lost 2 bases and 2 bases respectively, with 7 bases between them. The CDR3 spans 14 residues. The CDR3 coding sequence is TGTGCCAGCAGCTTAATGTCCACCTACAATGAGCAGTTCTTC. This codes for CASSLMSTYNEQFF.

The J gene is TRBJ1-4, the V gene TRBV7-2, with D hard to call. This CDR3 is 14 amino acids long. V was shortened by 3 bases and J by 0 bases, with 5 bases between the two germline ends. From germline, CDR1 is SGHTA and CDR2 FQGNSA. The chain's CDR3 is CASSLFTTNEKLFF. CDR3 bases: TGTGCCAGCAGCTTGTTCACAACTAATGAAAAACTGTTTTTT.

There are many counts of this clone. The gene calls are TRBV29-1 and TRBJ2-7; TRBD2 agrees at 11 bases. With V trimmed by 3 bases and J by 5 bases, 6 bases remained unmatched. Germline-derived CDR1 and CDR2 are SQVTM and ANQGSEA. The CDR3 totals 14 residues. CDR3 sequence (DNA): TGCAGCGTTGAGCGGCTAGCGGGAGGAAACGAGCAGTACTTC. The encoded protein is CSVERLAGGNEQYF.

The chain combines TRBV7-8 with TRBJ2-1, with TRBD2 identical over 11 bases. The CDR3 has 15 amino acids. CDR1 SGHVS and CDR2 FQNEAQ come from the germline V gene. The trim removed 7 bases at V and 3 bases at J, leaving 5 bases unmatched. Written as DNA, the CDR3 is TGTGCCAGCACCCCGGGACTAGCGGACTACAATGAGCAGTTCTTC. Its protein is CASTPGLADYNEQFF.

This clone was counted a single time. This chain links TRBV7-8 with TRBJ2-7; 15 bases are a match to TRBD2. Germline trimming cut 6 bases from V and 7 bases from J; bases unmatched to any gene: 22. Germline V gene lookup returns CDR1 SGHVS and CDR2 FQNEAQ. The CDR3 covers 20 residues. The CDR3 here is CASRNRPGLAGGTLEGEQYF. CDR3 bases: TGTGCCAGCAGGAACCGACCGGGACTAGCGGGAGGCACACTCGAGGGGGAGCAGTACTTC. The variable domain in full, with the rest retrieved from reference TRBV7-8 and TRBJ2-7, is GAGVSQSPRYKVAKRGQDVALRCDPISGHVSLFWYQQALGQGPEFLTYFQNEAQLDKSGLPSDRFFAERPEGSVSTLKIQRTQQEDSAVYLCASRNRPGLAGGTLEGEQYFGPGTRLTVT.

This chain connects TRBV18 to TRBJ1-2; a possible D gene is TRBD1 (5 bases). The CDR3 runs to 16 residues. CDR1 is KGHSH, CDR2 LQKENI, per germline. The V and J ends lost 1 base and 2 bases respectively, with 14 bases between them. CDR3 DNA: TGTGCCAGCTCACCACTCGGGGGGAGCGGCAACTATGGCTACACCTTC. This encodes CASSPLGGSGNYGYTF.